This passage covers 4 T cell receptor beta chains from one sample sequenced in a study of blood T cells in healthy people across ages. Through a sample-barcoded 5' primer and a J-beta primer mix, a second PCR was run for roughly 6 to 12 cycles. TCRdb fed the 5' RACE reads into MiXCR, producing one record per CDR3 protein. The sample has 890,000 or so distinct CDR3 sequences, 55% to 65% seen once. Source material: blood. These receptors were taken from a young man in good health.

This clonotype was seen a few times. The rearrangement joins TRBV29-1 to TRBJ2-1; TRBD2 matches at 15 bases. The germline V gene has CDR1 SQVTM and CDR2 ANQGSEA. The CDR3 extends over 15 amino acids. The V and J ends lost 7 bases and 6 bases, in that order; junction bases with no gene match: 7. The CDR3 protein is CSARTSGGAVNEQFF. The CDR3 nucleotides are TGCAGCGCCCGGACTAGCGGGGGGGCGGTCAATGAGCAGTTCTTC.

The gene calls are TRBV4-2 and TRBJ1-6; 7 positions match TRBD1. The CDR3 is 17 residues long. Germline lookup yields CDR1 LGHNA and CDR2 YNFKEQ. V shed 2 bases and J 7 bases; nucleotides not matched to a gene: 11. CDR3 coding DNA: TGTGCCAGCAGCCAATTAGACAGGGTTGGGGGAAATTCACCCCTCCACTTT. This encodes CASSQLDRVGGNSPLHF.

The chain is built from TRBV29-1 and TRBJ2-1, with a possible D match to TRBD1 (6 bases). V was trimmed by 5 bases and J by 0 bases, leaving 8 bases between them. Germline V gene data show CDR1 as SQVTM and CDR2 as ANQGSEA. The CDR3 is 13 residues long. The CDR3, as DNA: TGCAGCGTTCACAGGGACTCCTACAATGAGCAGTTCTTC. Encoded protein: CSVHRDSYNEQFF.

The rearrangement links TRBV29-1 to TRBJ1-4, with D perhaps TRBD1 (5 bases). V lost 0 bases, J lost 8 bases, and 19 bases lay in between. From germline, CDR1 is SQVTM and CDR2 ANQGSEA. There are 16 residues in the CDR3. The CDR3 DNA sequence: TGCAGCGTTGAAGACTCCCGCTTCGGGGGAAGAGAAAAACTGTTTTTT. Amino acid sequence: CSVEDSRFGGREKLFF.